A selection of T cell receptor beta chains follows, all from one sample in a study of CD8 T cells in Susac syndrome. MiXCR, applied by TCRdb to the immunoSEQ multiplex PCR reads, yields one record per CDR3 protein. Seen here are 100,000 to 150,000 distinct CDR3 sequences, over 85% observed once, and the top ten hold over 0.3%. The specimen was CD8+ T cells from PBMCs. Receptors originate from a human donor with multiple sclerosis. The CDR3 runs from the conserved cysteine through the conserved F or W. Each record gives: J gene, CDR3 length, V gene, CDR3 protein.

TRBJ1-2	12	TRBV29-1	CSVAQGDYGYTF
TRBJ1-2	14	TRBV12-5	CASGFYTGASGYTF
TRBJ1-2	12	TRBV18	CASSRSTFGYTF
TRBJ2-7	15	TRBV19	CASSIGRQSSYEQYF
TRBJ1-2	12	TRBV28	CASTLGGSGYTF
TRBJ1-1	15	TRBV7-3	CASSPRGVLGAEAFF
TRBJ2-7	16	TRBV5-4	CATSGGAGGTTYEQYF
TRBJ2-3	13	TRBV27	CASSLGSPDTQYF
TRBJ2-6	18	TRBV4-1	CASSHLGTGRFGANVLTF
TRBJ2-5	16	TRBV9	CASSPTGSMAQETQYF
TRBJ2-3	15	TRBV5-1	CASSLVRPSTDTQYF
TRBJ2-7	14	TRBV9	CASSVALGSYEQYF
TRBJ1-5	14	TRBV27	CASSRGARNQPQHF
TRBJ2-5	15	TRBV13	CASSLRGDEGETQYF
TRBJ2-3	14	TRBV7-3	CASSLLGGTDTQYF
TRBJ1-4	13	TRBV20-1	CSAPPDNGEKLFF
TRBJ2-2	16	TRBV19	CASTSWSLSNTGELFF
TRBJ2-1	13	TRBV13	CASSPVGYNEQFF
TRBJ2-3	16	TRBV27	CASSLGWDSTTDTQYF
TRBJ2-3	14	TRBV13	CASSPQGTAHTQYF
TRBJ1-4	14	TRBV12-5	CASGLNPSGEKLFF
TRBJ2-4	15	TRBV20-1	CSASPGGITKNIQYF
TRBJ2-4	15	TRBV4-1	CASSQEVLAKNIQYF
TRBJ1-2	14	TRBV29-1	CSVGGGILIYGYTF
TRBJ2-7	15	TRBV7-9	CASSGQTKGTYEQYF
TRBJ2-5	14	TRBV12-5	CASGLGAGLETQYF
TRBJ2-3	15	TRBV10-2	CASSEEGTRTDTQYF
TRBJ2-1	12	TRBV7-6	CASSRGEAEQFF
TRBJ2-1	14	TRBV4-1	CASSPEGWYNEQFF
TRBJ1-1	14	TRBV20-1	CSATPTGVDTEAFF
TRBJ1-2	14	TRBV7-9	CASTEPDREYGYTF
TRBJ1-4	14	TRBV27	CASRQQGNNEKLFF
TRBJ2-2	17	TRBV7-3	CASSLTSSTGKTGELFF
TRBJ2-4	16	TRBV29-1	CSVEAAGGRAKNIQYF
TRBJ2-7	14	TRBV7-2	CASSFWGVSYEQYF
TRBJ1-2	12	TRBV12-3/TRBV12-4	CASTLGGEGYTF
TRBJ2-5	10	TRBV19	CASGKETQYF
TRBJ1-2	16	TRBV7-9	CASSFQGQERNYGYTF